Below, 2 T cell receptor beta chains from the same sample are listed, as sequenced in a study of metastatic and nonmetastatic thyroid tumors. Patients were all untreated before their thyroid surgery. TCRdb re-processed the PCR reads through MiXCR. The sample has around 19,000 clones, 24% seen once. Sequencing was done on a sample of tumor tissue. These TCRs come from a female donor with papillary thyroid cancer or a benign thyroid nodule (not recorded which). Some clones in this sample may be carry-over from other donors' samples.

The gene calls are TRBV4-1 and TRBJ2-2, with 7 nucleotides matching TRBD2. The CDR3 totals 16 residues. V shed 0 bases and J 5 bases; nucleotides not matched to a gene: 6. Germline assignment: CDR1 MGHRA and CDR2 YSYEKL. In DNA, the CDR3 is TGCGCCAGCAGCCAAGATCCCCAGCGGGAAACCGGGGAGCTGTTTTTT. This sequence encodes CASSQDPQRETGELFF.

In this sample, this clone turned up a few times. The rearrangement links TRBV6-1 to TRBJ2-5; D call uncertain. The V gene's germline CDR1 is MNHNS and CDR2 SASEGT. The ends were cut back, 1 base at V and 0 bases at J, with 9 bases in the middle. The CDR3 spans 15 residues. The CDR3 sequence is CASSEGKGYQETQYF. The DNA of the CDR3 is TGTGCCAGCAGTGAAGGGAAGGGATACCAAGAGACCCAGTACTTC.